A selection of T cell receptor beta chains follows, all from one sample in a study of blood T cell repertoires in COVID-19. Clones were read by immunoSEQ multiplex PCR, and TCRdb kept only the in-frame ones, dropping some. The table lists roughly 220,000 clones, roughly 80% of them singletons, with about 1.3% in the top ten. The sequenced sample was PBMCs or T cells enriched from blood (not recorded which). The receptors shown here come from a woman aged 40 to 50 with acute COVID-19. Each CDR3 is given with its conserved first and last residue. Each record gives: clone size, V gene, D gene, J gene, CDR3 protein, CDR3 DNA. The D gene is left open where the match is weak. Some rows mark clone size as missing; the rest say once, few, many or name a class of expanded clone.

abundance: .
v_gene: TRBV27
d_gene: TRBD1
j_gene: TRBJ1-2
CDR3aa: CASSRQGSYGYTF
CDR3nt: TGTGCCAGCAGTAGACAGGGAAGCTATGGCTACACCTTC

abundance: few
v_gene: TRBV3-1/TRBV3-2
d_gene: .
j_gene: TRBJ1-5
CDR3aa: CASSQGGRNQPQHF
CDR3nt: TGTGCCAGCAGCCAGGGCGGGCGCAATCAGCCCCAGCATTTT

abundance: .
v_gene: TRBV21-1
d_gene: .
j_gene: TRBJ1-3
CDR3aa: CASSKDRFSGNTIYF
CDR3nt: TGTGCCAGCAGCAAGGACAGGTTCTCTGGAAACACCATATATTTT

abundance: .
v_gene: TRBV30
d_gene: TRBD2
j_gene: TRBJ2-5
CDR3aa: CAWSGSSGGGETQYF
CDR3nt: TGTGCCTGGAGTGGGTCTAGCGGGGGGGGAGAGACCCAGTACTTC

abundance: .
v_gene: TRBV11-3
d_gene: .
j_gene: TRBJ2-2
CDR3aa: CASSSGLLNTGELFF
CDR3nt: TGTGCCAGCAGCTCGGGACTGCTGAACACCGGGGAGCTGTTTTTT

abundance: .
v_gene: TRBV11-1
d_gene: TRBD1
j_gene: TRBJ2-7
CDR3aa: CASSPDRGVYEQYF
CDR3nt: TGTGCCAGCAGCCCGGACAGGGGGGTCTACGAGCAGTACTTC

abundance: .
v_gene: TRBV24-1
d_gene: TRBD1
j_gene: TRBJ1-2
CDR3aa: CATSDPGPGQGLDGYTF
CDR3nt: TGTGCCACCAGTGACCCCGGGCCGGGACAGGGATTGGATGGCTACACCTTC

abundance: few
v_gene: TRBV7-9
d_gene: TRBD2
j_gene: TRBJ2-2
CDR3aa: CASSVGLTTGELFF
CDR3nt: TGTGCCAGCAGCGTGGGACTAACTACCGGGGAGCTGTTTTTT

abundance: few
v_gene: TRBV28
d_gene: TRBD1
j_gene: TRBJ2-6
CDR3aa: CATQTGTGMPGANVLTF
CDR3nt: TGTGCCACCCAAACCGGGACAGGGATGCCTGGGGCCAACGTCCTGACTTTC

abundance: .
v_gene: TRBV4-1
d_gene: TRBD1
j_gene: TRBJ1-2
CDR3aa: CASSQGAAGYTF
CDR3nt: TGCGCCAGCAGTCAGGGGGCGGCTGGCTACACCTTC

abundance: medium-sized
v_gene: TRBV29-1
d_gene: TRBD1
j_gene: TRBJ1-1
CDR3aa: CSVHQTGGNTEAFF
CDR3nt: TGCAGCGTCCACCAGACAGGGGGGAACACTGAAGCTTTCTTT

abundance: .
v_gene: TRBV4-1
d_gene: TRBD1
j_gene: TRBJ1-5
CDR3aa: CASSQSPGTGRLYSNQPQHF
CDR3nt: TGCGCCAGCAGCCAATCCCCCGGGACAGGGAGGCTATATAGCAATCAGCCCCAGCATTTT

abundance: .
v_gene: TRBV7-6
d_gene: TRBD1
j_gene: TRBJ2-7
CDR3aa: CASSLEKWTGTYEQYF
CDR3nt: TGTGCCAGCAGCTTAGAGAAATGGACAGGGACCTACGAGCAGTACTTC

abundance: .
v_gene: TRBV11-3
d_gene: TRBD2
j_gene: TRBJ2-1
CDR3aa: CASSFTSGGGNEQFF
CDR3nt: TGTGCCAGCAGCTTTACTAGCGGGGGGGGCAATGAGCAGTTCTTC

abundance: .
v_gene: TRBV2
d_gene: .
j_gene: TRBJ1-2
CDR3aa: CASSEARQGIYGYTF
CDR3nt: TGTGCCAGCAGTGAAGCGCGGCAGGGCATTTATGGCTACACCTTC

abundance: .
v_gene: TRBV4-3
d_gene: .
j_gene: TRBJ2-1
CDR3aa: CASSQDQGKLNEQFF
CDR3nt: TGCGCCAGCAGCCAAGACCAGGGGAAATTAAATGAGCAGTTCTTC

abundance: .
v_gene: TRBV30
d_gene: .
j_gene: TRBJ2-1
CDR3aa: CAWSVQGNEQFF
CDR3nt: TGTGCCTGGAGTGTACAGGGTAATGAGCAGTTCTTC

abundance: .
v_gene: TRBV6-5
d_gene: .
j_gene: TRBJ2-7
CDR3aa: CASSSGFGDYEQYF
CDR3nt: TGTGCCAGCAGTTCGGGATTTGGGGACTACGAGCAGTACTTC

abundance: .
v_gene: TRBV25-1
d_gene: TRBD1
j_gene: TRBJ2-7
CDR3aa: CASRPMGQGYEQYF
CDR3nt: TGTGCCAGCAGACCTATGGGACAGGGCTACGAGCAGTACTTC

abundance: .
v_gene: TRBV4-2
d_gene: .
j_gene: TRBJ2-5
CDR3aa: CASSPTVQETQYF
CDR3nt: TGTGCCAGCAGCCCGACAGTCCAAGAGACCCAGTACTTC

abundance: .
v_gene: TRBV19
d_gene: .
j_gene: TRBJ2-7
CDR3aa: CASSMGQGVYEQYF
CDR3nt: TGTGCCAGTAGTATGGGGCAGGGCGTCTACGAGCAGTACTTC

abundance: .
v_gene: TRBV4-2
d_gene: TRBD1
j_gene: TRBJ2-1
CDR3aa: CASSQTGQGPYNEQFF
CDR3nt: TGTGCCAGCAGCCAAACTGGACAGGGGCCCTACAATGAGCAGTTCTTC

abundance: .
v_gene: TRBV9
d_gene: TRBD1
j_gene: TRBJ2-5
CDR3aa: CASSVDWDSQETQYF
CDR3nt: TGTGCCAGCAGCGTAGACTGGGACAGTCAAGAGACCCAGTACTTC

abundance: .
v_gene: TRBV5-1
d_gene: .
j_gene: TRBJ2-2
CDR3aa: CASSLGSGYTGELFF
CDR3nt: TGCGCCAGCAGCTTGGGTTCGGGTTACACCGGGGAGCTGTTTTTT

abundance: .
v_gene: TRBV7-2
d_gene: .
j_gene: TRBJ1-1
CDR3aa: CASSLESWARNTEAFF
CDR3nt: TGTGCCAGCAGCTTAGAAAGCTGGGCTCGGAACACTGAAGCTTTCTTT

abundance: once
v_gene: TRBV5-6
d_gene: TRBD2
j_gene: TRBJ2-5
CDR3aa: CASRVAGVETQYF
CDR3nt: TGTGCCAGCAGGGTAGCGGGAGTAGAGACCCAGTACTTC

abundance: .
v_gene: TRBV19
d_gene: TRBD1
j_gene: TRBJ1-4
CDR3aa: CASTLTGVANEKLFF
CDR3nt: TGTGCCAGTACTCTAACAGGGGTTGCTAATGAAAAACTGTTTTTT

abundance: .
v_gene: TRBV27
d_gene: TRBD1
j_gene: TRBJ1-2
CDR3aa: CASSPGTGGNYGYTF
CDR3nt: TGTGCCAGCAGTCCGGGGACAGGGGGAAACTATGGCTACACCTTC

abundance: .
v_gene: TRBV5-6
d_gene: TRBD1
j_gene: TRBJ1-2
CDR3aa: CASSLAAGGEGYTF
CDR3nt: TGTGCCAGCAGCTTGGCTGCAGGGGGCGAGGGCTACACCTTC

abundance: .
v_gene: TRBV7-9
d_gene: TRBD2
j_gene: TRBJ2-5
CDR3aa: CASSSLAGGLETQYF
CDR3nt: TGTGCCAGCAGCTCCCTAGCGGGGGGGCTGGAGACCCAGTACTTC

abundance: .
v_gene: TRBV6-1
d_gene: TRBD1
j_gene: TRBJ2-5
CDR3aa: CASSEAGGRGETQYF
CDR3nt: TGTGCCAGCAGTGAAGCAGGGGGCAGAGGAGAGACCCAGTACTTC

abundance: .
v_gene: TRBV19
d_gene: .
j_gene: TRBJ1-2
CDR3aa: CASRAARSTGAYGYTF
CDR3nt: TGTGCCAGTAGAGCCGCCCGTTCGACAGGAGCCTATGGCTACACCTTC